This paragraph covers one T cell receptor beta chain sequence. The antigen is unknown. The data were obtained in a study of blood T cells in healthy people across ages. Findings and limits, study-wide: More naive CD4+ cells and higher diversity were found in long-lived than in aged donors. Naive and antigen-experienced cells could not be conclusively compared, given unsorted PBMCs.

The length of the CDR3 is 17 residues. V was pared by 9 bases and J by 3 bases, with 14 bases of the junction left unmatched. Germline CDR1 SNHLY, CDR2 FYNNEI. Next came a second PCR, run for about 6 to 12 cycles, which used a sample-barcoded 5' primer along with a J-beta primer mix. Individual samples furnished no less than 2.5 million CDR3-containing paired-end reads apiece. TCRdb used MiXCR to reprocess the 5' RACE reads, holding one entry per CDR3 protein. Of around 1,900,000 distinct CDR3 sequences listed, about two fifths were seen once; the top ten hold 23%. The TCR sequence derives from a human donor in good health. The sample taken for sequencing was blood. The rearrangement links TRBV2 to TRBJ2-3; 11 nucleotides line up with TRBD2. CDR3 DNA: TGTGCCAGTATTCGGGCTAGCGGGGGGCCGAGAACAGATACGCAGTATTTT. It specifies CASIRASGGPRTDTQYF.